This T cell receptor (beta chain) was captured by sequencing in a study of T-cell memory formation after mild COVID-19. Study information: The two donors had largely donor-specific TCR clusters.

The sample holds a few counts of this clonotype. The antigen is undetermined. Whole-study results and caveats: For contracting clones, CD4+ ones sat mainly in CM and EM, CD8+ in EMRA.

TCRdb passed the 5' RACE reads through MiXCR, listing each CDR3 protein once. The data contain some 210,000 distinct CDR3 sequences, about 18% of them seen just once; the ten biggest clones take up 2.4%. The CDR3 loop spans 11 amino acids. In germline, CDR1 is GTSNPN, CDR2 SVGIG (reference sequence). Trimming removed 1 base from V and 7 bases from J; junction bases left unmatched: 1. The sequence derives from an adult woman who had mild COVID-19 (a few samples of this study predate the infection). Cell type and time point are not known. Specimen: PBMCs or a T cell subset sorted from them (not recorded which). The V gene is TRBV30, the J gene TRBJ2-7, with 7 bases identical to TRBD2. CDR3 amino acids: CAWSDGREQYF. CDR3 nucleotides: TGTGCCTGGAGTGACGGGAGGGAGCAGTACTTC.